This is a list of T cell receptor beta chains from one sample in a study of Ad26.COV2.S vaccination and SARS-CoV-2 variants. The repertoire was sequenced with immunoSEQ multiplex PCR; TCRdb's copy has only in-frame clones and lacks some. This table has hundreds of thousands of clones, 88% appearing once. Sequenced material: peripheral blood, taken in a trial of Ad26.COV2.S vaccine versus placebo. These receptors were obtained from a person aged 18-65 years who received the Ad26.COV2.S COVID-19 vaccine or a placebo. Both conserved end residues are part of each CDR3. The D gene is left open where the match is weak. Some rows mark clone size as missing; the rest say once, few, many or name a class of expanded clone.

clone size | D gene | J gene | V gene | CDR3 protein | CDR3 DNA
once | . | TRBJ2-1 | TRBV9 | CASSVLEGDEQFF | TGTGCCAGCAGCGTATTGGAAGGGGATGAGCAGTTCTTC
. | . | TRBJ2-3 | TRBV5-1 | CASSLDTDTQYF | TGCGCCAGCAGCCTAGACACAGATACGCAGTATTTT
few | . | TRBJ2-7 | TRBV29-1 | CSPIGEHEQYF | TGCAGCCCGATAGGGGAACACGAGCAGTACTTC
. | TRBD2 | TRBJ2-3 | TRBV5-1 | CASSLEREPDTQYF | TGCGCCAGCAGCTTGGAGCGGGAGCCAGATACGCAGTATTTT
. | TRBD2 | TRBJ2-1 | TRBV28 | CASKFGASGIAEQFF | TGTGCCAGCAAATTTGGGGCTAGCGGGATCGCTGAGCAGTTCTTC
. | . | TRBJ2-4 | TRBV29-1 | CSVEGIQNIQYF | TGCAGCGTTGAGGGTATCCAAAACATTCAGTACTTC
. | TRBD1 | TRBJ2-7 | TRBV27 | CASSPGTGGPSSSYEQYF | TGTGCCAGCAGTCCAGGGACAGGGGGACCGTCCAGCTCCTACGAGCAGTACTTC
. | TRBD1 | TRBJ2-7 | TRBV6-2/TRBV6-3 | CASSYSKAGGSYEQYF | TGTGCCAGCAGTTACTCGAAGGCAGGGGGCTCCTACGAGCAGTACTTC
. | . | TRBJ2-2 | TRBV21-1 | CASSKSGGQGETGELFF | TGTGCCAGCAGCAAATCTGGGGGACAGGGGGAGACCGGGGAGCTGTTTTTT
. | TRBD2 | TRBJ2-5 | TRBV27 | CASSLLGSGAAETQYF | TGTGCCAGCAGTTTATTAGGTAGCGGGGCGGCAGAGACCCAGTACTTC
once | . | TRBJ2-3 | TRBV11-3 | CASSSPGEGSADTQYF | TGTGCCAGCAGCTCACCAGGGGAGGGAAGTGCAGATACGCAGTATTTT
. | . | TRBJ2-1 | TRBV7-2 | CASSSLLTRNSAQFF | TGTGCCAGCAGCTCCCTCTTGACGCGGAACTCAGCCCAGTTCTTC
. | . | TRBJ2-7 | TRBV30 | CAWGHGGYSYEQYF | TGTGCCTGGGGCCACGGGGGATACTCCTACGAGCAGTACTTC
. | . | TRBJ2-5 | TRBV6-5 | CASSYGGRRGQETQYF | TGTGCCAGCAGTTACGGTGGCAGGAGGGGCCAAGAGACCCAGTACTTC
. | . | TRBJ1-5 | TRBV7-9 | CASSLGSGGYSNQPQHF | TGTGCCAGCAGCTTAGGCTCTGGTGGCTATAGCAATCAGCCCCAGCATTTT
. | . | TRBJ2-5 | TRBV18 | CASSPPIELQETQYF | TGTGCCAGCTCACCACCGATAGAGCTTCAAGAGACCCAGTACTTC
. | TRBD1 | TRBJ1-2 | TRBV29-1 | CSVETGQGSGYTF | TGCAGCGTTGAAACGGGACAGGGGAGTGGCTACACCTTC
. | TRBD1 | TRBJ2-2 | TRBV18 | CASSEGQVGNTGELFF | TGTGCCAGCTCGGAGGGACAGGTGGGGAACACTGGGGAGCTGTTTTTT
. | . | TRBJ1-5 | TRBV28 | CASSLLRQPYSNQPQHF | TGTGCCAGCAGTTTACTTCGACAGCCATATAGCAATCAGCCCCAGCATTTT
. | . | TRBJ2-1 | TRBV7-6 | CASSLVEGAYNEQFF | TGTGCCAGCAGCTTAGTGGAGGGTGCTTACAATGAGCAGTTCTTC
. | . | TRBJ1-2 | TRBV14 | CASSQSYRHPNYGYTF | TGTGCCAGCAGCCAAAGCTACAGACACCCAAACTATGGCTACACCTTC
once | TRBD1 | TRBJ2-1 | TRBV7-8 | CASSARTGRVVYNEQFF | TGTGCCAGCAGCGCAAGGACAGGGAGAGTGGTCTACAATGAGCAGTTCTTC
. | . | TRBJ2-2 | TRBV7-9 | CAPRPGTANTGELFF | TGTGCCCCCCGCCCCGGGACGGCGAACACCGGGGAGCTGTTTTTT
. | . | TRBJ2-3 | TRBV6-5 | CASSEIRGSTDTQYF | TGTGCCAGCAGCGAGATCAGGGGTAGCACAGATACGCAGTATTTT
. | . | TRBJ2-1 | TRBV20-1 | CSARWTPEQFF | TGCAGTGCTAGGTGGACTCCTGAGCAGTTCTTC
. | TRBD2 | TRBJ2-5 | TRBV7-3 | CASSLMRGEETQYF | TGTGCCAGCAGCTTAATGCGGGGGGAAGAGACCCAGTACTTC
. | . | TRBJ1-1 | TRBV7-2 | CASSPPWGVGTEAFF | TGTGCCAGCAGCCCCCCCTGGGGCGTAGGCACTGAAGCTTTCTTT
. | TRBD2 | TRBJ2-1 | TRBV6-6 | CASSRLALNEQFF | TGTGCCAGCAGTCGACTAGCGCTCAATGAGCAGTTCTTC
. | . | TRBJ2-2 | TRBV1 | CTSSQDGQGWGTGELFF | TGCACCAGCAGCCAAGACGGACAGGGTTGGGGCACCGGGGAGCTGTTTTTT
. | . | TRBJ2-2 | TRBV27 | CASSFEHTGELFF | TGTGCCAGCAGTTTTGAACACACCGGGGAGCTGTTTTTT
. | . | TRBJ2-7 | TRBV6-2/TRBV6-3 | CASSYFRGTTTYEQYF | TGTGCCAGCAGTTACTTCCGAGGGACAACTACCTACGAGCAGTACTTC
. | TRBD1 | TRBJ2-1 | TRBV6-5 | CASTSTGSSYNEQFF | TGTGCCAGCACCTCGACAGGGAGCTCCTACAATGAGCAGTTCTTC
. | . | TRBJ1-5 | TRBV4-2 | CASSQDGRKYSNQPQHF | TGTGCCAGCAGCCAAGATGGAAGAAAGTATAGCAATCAGCCCCAGCATTTT
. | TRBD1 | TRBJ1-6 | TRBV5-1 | CASSWGQGRLNSPLHF | TGCGCCAGCAGCTGGGGACAGGGGAGGTTGAATTCACCCCTCCACTTT
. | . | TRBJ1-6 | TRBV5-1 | CASSLAGDRRVSPLHF | TGCGCCAGCAGCTTGGCGGGGGACCGTCGGGTTTCACCCCTCCACTTT
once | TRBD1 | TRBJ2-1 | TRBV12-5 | CASGLVGRDRQFF | TGTGCTAGTGGTTTGGTAGGCAGGGACAGGCAGTTCTTC
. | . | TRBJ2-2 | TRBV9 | CASSAPWETGELFF | TGTGCCAGCAGCGCCCCTTGGGAGACCGGGGAGCTGTTTTTT
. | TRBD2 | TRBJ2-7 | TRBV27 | CASTRLAGVSEQYF | TGTGCCAGCACCAGACTAGCGGGAGTTTCCGAGCAGTACTTC
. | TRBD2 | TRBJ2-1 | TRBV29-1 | CSVERAGGSYNEQFF | TGCAGCGTTGAAAGGGCGGGCGGGAGCTACAATGAGCAGTTCTTC